This T cell receptor (beta chain) was sequenced in a study of T cell repertoires in cytomegalovirus infection. TCRdb re-analysed the reads in MiXCR, keeping a single row per CDR3 protein. The sample shows some 200,000 distinct CDR3 sequences, about 38% of them seen only once. Details on this clonotype: The antigen remains unidentified.

In germline, CDR1 is LNHDA, CDR2 SQIVND (reference sequence). CDR3 size: 16 residues. V lost 11 bases, J lost 0 bases, and 20 bases lay in between. The specimen was CD8+ T cells from cultured PBMCs, collected from culture after CMV antigen stimulation. The receptor comes from a human donor in good health (CMV status not recorded). Some clones in this sample may be carry-over from other donors' samples. The J gene is TRBJ1-5, the V gene TRBV19; D gene ambiguous. In DNA form, the CDR3 reads TGTGCCTGCGACCTGGCAGAGCGGTATAGCAATCAGCCCCAGCATTTT. Protein: CACDLAERYSNQPQHF.